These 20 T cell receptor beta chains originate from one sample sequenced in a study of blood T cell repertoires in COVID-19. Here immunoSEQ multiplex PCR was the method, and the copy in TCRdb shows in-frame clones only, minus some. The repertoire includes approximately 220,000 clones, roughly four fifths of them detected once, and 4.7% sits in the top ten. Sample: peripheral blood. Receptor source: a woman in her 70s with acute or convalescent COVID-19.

The CDR3 protein is CASSRTGVSYNEQFF. DNA for the CDR3: TGTGCCAGCAGTAGGACAGGGGTTTCCTACAATGAGCAGTTCTTC. The chain recombines TRBV2 with TRBJ2-1; 9 bases match TRBD1. CDR1 is SNHLY, CDR2 FYNNEI, per germline. This CDR3 comprises 15 residues. Trimming at V came to 5 bases and at J to 1 base, leaving 3 bases not matched to a gene.

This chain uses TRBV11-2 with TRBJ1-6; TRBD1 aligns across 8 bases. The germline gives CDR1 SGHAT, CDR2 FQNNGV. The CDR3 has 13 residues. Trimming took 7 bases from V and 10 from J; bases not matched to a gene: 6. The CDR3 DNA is TGTGCCAGCAACCTGGACAGGGACTCACCCCTCCACTTT. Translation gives CASNLDRDSPLHF.

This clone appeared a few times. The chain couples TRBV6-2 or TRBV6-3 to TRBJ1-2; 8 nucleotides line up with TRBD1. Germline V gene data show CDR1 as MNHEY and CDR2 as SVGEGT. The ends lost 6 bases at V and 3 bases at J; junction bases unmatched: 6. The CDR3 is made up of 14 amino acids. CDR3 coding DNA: TGTGCCAGCAGACCTCAGGGGGCTCACTATGGCTACACCTTC. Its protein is CASRPQGAHYGYTF.

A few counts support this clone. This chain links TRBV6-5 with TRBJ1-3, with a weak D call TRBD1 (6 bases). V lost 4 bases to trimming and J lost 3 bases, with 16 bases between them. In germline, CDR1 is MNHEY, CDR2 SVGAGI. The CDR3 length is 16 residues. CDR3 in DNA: TGTGCCAGCAGTTCTTTCGGTGGGGGCTTTGGAAACACCATATATTTT. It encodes CASSSFGGGFGNTIYF.

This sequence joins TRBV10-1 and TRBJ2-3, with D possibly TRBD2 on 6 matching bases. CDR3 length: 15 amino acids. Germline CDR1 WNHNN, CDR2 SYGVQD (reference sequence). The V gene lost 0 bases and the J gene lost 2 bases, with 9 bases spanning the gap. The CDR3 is CASSESRGFTDTQYF. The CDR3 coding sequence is TGCGCCAGCAGTGAGTCGCGGGGATTCACAGATACGCAGTATTTT.

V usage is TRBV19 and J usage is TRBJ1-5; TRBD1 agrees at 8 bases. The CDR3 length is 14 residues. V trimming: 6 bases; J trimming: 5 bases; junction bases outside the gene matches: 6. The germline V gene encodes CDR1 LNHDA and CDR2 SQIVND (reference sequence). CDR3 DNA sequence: TGTGCCAGTAGCCACCCGACAGGGGATCAGCCCCAGCATTTT. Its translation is CASSHPTGDQPQHF.

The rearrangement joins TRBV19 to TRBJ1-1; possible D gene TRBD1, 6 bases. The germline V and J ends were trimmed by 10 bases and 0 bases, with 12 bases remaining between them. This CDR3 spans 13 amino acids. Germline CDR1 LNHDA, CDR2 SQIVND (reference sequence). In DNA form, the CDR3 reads TGTGCCACCCAGGACAGTATGAACACTGAAGCTTTCTTT. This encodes CATQDSMNTEAFF.

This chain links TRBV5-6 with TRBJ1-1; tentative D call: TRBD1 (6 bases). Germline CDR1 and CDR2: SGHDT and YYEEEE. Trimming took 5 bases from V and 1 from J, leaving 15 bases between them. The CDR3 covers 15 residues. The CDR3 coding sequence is TGTGCCAGCAGGCACTGGGGGACAAGGAACACTGAAGCTTTCTTT. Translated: CASRHWGTRNTEAFF. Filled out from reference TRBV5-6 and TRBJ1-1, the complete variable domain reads DAGVTQSPTHLIKTRGQQVTLRCSPKSGHDTVSWYQQALGQGPQFIFQYYEEEERQRGNFPDRFSGHQFPNYSSELNVNALLLGDSALYLCASRHWGTRNTEAFFGQGTRLTVV.

CDR3 protein: CASSPEGGRTNTEAFF. Here the CDR3 DNA reads TGCGCCAGCAGCCCGGAGGGCGGGCGAACGAACACTGAAGCTTTCTTT. The chain carries TRBV5-1 and TRBJ1-1; D is undetermined. The CDR3 totals 16 residues. Germline CDR1 and CDR2: SGHRS and YFSETQ. V was cut by 4 bases and J by 1 base, with 17 bases left in between.

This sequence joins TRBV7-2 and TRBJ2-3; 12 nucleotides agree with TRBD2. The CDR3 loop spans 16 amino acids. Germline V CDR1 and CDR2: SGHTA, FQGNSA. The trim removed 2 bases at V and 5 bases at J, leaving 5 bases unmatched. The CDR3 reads CASSLSLAGGRDTQYF. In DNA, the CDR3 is TGTGCCAGCAGCTTAAGTCTAGCGGGGGGGCGAGATACGCAGTATTTT.

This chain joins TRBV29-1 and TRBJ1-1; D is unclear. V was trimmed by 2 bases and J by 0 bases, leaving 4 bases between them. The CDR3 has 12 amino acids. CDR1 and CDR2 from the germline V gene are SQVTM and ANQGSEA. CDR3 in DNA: TGCAGCGTTGAATATATGAACACTGAAGCTTTCTTT. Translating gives CSVEYMNTEAFF.

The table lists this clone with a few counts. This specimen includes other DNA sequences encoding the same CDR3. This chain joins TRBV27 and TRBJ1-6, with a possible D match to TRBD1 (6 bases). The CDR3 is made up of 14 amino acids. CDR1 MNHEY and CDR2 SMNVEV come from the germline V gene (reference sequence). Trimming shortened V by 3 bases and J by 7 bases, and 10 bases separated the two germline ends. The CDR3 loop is CASSFLQGNSPLHF. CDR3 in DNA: TGTGCCAGCAGTTTTCTTCAGGGGAATTCACCCCTCCACTTT.

The CDR3, as DNA: TGTGCCAGCAGTCCGGGACAGGGGGCGTGGAGCAATCAGCCCCAGCATTTT. It translates to CASSPGQGAWSNQPQHF. The chain couples TRBV6-6 to TRBJ1-5; TRBD1 aligns across 12 bases. The CDR3 has 17 residues. Germline V gene sequence: CDR1 MNHNY, CDR2 SVGAGI (reference sequence). Losses at the gene ends were 5 bases for V and 1 base for J; bases not matched to a gene: 6.

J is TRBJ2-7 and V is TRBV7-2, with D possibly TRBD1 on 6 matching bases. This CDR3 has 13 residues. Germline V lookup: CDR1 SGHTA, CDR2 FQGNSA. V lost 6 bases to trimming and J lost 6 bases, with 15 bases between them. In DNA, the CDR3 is TGTGCCAGCAGGGCCGGGACAATGGGCGAGCAGTACTTC. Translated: CASRAGTMGEQYF.

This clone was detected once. CDR3 DNA: TGTGCCAGCAGCTTGGGGGGGCACACTGAAGCTTTCTTT. Its translation is CASSLGGHTEAFF. The rearrangement links TRBV5-6 to TRBJ1-1, with D possibly TRBD1 on 6 matching bases. The CDR3 sequence is 13 residues long. Germline V gene sequence: CDR1 SGHDT, CDR2 YYEEEE. V shed 0 bases and J shed 3 bases, with 6 bases lying between them.

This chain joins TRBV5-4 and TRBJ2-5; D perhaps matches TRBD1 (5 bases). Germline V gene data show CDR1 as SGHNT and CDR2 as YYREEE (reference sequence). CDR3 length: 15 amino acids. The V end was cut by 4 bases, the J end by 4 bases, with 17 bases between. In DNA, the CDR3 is TGTGCCAGCAGCGCCCCAAGGGGATTGGGAGAGACCCAGTACTTC. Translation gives CASSAPRGLGETQYF.

The CDR3 region is CASSPPGQERDEQFF. The DNA of the CDR3 is TGCGCCAGCAGTCCTCCGGGACAGGAAAGGGATGAGCAGTTCTTC. The rearrangement joins TRBV10-1 to TRBJ2-1, with TRBD1 matching 8 bases. There are 15 residues in the CDR3. The V segment lost 5 bases and the J segment 8 bases; nucleotides outside the gene matches: 11. Germline CDR1 and CDR2: WNHNN and SYGVQD (reference sequence).

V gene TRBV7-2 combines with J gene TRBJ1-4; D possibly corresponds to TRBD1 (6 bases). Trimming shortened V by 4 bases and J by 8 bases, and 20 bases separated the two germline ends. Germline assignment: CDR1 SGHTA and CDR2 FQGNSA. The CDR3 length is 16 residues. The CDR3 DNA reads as TGTGCCAGCAGCTCCCGCCGACAGGCCGTCGGGGAAAAACTGTTTTTT. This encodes CASSSRRQAVGEKLFF.

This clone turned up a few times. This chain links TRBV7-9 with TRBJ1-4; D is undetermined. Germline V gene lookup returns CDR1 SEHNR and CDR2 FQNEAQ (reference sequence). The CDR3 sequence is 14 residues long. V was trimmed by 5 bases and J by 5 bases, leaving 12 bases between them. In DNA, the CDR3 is TGTGCCAGCAGCCGGAGGGTGGAGAATGAAAAACTGTTTTTT. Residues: CASSRRVENEKLFF. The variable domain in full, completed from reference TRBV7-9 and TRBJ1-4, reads DTGVSQNPRHKITKRGQNVTFRCDPISEHNRLYWYRQTLGQGPEFLTYFQNEAQLEKSRLLSDRFSAERPKGSFSTLEIQRTEQGDSAMYLCASSRRVENEKLFFGSGTQLSVL.

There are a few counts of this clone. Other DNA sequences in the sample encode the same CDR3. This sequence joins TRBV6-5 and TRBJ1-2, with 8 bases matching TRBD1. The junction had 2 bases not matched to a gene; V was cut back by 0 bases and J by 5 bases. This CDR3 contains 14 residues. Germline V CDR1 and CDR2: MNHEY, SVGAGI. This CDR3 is CASSYSTGGYGYTF. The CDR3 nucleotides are TGTGCCAGCAGTTACTCCACAGGGGGATATGGCTACACCTTC.